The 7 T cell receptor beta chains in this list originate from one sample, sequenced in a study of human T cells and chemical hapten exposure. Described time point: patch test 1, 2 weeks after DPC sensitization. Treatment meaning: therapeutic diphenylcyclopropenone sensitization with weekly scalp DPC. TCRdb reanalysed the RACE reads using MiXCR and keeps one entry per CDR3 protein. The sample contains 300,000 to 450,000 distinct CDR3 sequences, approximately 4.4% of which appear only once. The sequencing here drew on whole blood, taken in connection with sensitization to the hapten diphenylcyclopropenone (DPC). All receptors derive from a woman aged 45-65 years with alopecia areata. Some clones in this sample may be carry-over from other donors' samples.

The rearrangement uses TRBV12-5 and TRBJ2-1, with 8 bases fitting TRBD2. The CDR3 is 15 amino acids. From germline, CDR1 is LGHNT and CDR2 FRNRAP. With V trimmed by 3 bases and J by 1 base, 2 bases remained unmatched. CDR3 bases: TGTGCTAGTGGTTTAGCGGGAGCATCCTACAATGAGCAGTTCTTC. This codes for CASGLAGASYNEQFF.

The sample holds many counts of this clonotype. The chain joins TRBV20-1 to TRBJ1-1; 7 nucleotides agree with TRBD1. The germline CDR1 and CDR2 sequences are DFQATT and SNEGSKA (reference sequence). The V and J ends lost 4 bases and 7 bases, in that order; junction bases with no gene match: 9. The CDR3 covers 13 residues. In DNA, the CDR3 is TGCAGTGCTACTGGCAGGGGGGGGTTTGAAGCTTTCTTT. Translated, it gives CSATGRGGFEAFF.

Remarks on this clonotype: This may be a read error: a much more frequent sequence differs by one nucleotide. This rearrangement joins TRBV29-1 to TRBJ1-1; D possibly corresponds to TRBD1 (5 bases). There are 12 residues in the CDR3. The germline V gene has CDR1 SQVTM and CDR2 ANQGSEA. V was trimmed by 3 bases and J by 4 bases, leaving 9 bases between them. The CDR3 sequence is CSVDWGSTEAFF. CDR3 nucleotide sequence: TGCAGCGTTGACTGGGGGAGCACTGAAGCTTTCTTT. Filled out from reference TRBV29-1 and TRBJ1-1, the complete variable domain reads SAVISQKPSRDICQRGTSLTIQCQVDSQVTMMFWYRQQPGQSLTLIATANQGSEATYESGFVIDKFPISRPNLTFSTLTVSNMSPEDSSIYLCSVDWGSTEAFFGQGTRLTVV.

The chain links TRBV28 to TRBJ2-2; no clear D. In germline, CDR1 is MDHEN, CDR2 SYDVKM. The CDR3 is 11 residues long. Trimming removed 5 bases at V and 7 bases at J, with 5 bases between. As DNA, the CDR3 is TGTGCCAGCAGTACGGTCGGGGAGCTGTTTTTT. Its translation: CASSTVGELFF.

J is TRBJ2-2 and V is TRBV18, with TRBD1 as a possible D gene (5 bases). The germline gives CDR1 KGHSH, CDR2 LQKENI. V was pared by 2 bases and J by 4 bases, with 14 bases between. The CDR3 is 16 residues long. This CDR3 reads CASSPMRQSTTGELFF. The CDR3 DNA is TGTGCCAGCTCACCAATGAGACAGTCCACCACCGGGGAGCTGTTTTTT.

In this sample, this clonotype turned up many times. For the CDR3, the DNA is TGTGCCTCAGGGGGGGGCCAGGGAAAACTGTTTTTT. This sequence encodes CASGGGQGKLFF. This sequence joins TRBV15 and TRBJ1-4; 7 bases line up with TRBD1. This CDR3 is 12 amino acids long. With V trimmed by 11 bases and J by 10 bases, 10 bases remained unmatched. From germline, CDR1 is LNHNV and CDR2 YYDKDF (reference sequence).

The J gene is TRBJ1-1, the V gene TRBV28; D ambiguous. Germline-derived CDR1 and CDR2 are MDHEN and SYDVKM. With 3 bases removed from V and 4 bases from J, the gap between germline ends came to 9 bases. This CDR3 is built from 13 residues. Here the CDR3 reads CASSFVSPTEAFF. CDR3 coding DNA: TGTGCCAGCAGTTTTGTGAGTCCCACTGAAGCTTTCTTT.